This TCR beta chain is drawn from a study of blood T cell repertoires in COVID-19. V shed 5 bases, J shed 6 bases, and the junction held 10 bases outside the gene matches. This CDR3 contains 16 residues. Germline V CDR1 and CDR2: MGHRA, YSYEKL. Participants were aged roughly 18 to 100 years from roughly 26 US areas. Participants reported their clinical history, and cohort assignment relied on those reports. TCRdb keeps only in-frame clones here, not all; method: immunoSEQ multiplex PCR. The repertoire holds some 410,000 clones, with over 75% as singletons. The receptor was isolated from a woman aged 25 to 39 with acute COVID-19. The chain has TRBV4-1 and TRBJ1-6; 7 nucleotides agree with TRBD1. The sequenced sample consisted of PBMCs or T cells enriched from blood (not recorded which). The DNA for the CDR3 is TGCGCCAGCAGCGCGCCTCAGGGGGATTTTAATTCACCCCTCCACTTT. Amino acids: CASSAPQGDFNSPLHF.